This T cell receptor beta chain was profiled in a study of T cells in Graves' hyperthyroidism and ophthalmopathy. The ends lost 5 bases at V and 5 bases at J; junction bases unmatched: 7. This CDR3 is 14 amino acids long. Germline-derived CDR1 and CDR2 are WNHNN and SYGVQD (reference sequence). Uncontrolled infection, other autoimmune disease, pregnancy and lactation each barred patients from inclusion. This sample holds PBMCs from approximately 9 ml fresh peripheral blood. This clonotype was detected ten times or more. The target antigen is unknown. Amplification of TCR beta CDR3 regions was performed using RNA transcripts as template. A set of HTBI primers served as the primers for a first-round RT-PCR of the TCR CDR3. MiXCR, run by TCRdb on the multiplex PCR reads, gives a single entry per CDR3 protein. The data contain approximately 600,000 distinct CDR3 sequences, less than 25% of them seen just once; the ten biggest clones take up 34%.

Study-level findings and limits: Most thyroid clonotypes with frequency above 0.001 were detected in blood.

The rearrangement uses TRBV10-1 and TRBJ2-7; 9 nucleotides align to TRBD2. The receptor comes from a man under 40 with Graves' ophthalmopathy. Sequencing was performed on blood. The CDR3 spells CASSTGLASHEQYF. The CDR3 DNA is TGCGCCAGCAGTACTGGACTAGCGTCCCACGAGCAGTACTTC.